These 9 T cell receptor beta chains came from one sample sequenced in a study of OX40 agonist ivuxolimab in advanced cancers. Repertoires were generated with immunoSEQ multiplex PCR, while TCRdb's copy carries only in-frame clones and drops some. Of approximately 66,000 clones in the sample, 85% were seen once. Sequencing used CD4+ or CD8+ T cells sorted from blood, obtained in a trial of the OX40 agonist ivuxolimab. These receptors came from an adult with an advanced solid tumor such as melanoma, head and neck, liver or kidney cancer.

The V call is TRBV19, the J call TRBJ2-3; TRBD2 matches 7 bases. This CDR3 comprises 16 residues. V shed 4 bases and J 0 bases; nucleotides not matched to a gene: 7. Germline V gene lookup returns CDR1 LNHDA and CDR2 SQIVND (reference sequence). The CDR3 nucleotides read TGTGCCAGTAGTAGGGGGAGGGGCCCTAGCACAGATACGCAGTATTTT. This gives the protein CASSRGRGPSTDTQYF.

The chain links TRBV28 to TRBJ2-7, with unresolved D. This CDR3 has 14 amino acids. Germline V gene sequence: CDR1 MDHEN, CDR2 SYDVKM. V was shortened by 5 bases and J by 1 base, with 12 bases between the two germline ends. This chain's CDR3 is CASSPSGGSYEQYF. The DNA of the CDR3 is TGTGCCAGCAGTCCCTCCGGCGGATCCTACGAGCAGTACTTC.

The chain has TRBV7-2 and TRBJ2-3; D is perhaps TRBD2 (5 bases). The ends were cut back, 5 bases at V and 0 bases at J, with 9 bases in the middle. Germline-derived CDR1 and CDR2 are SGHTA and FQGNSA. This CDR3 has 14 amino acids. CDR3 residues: CASSRTVSTDTQYF. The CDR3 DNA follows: TGTGCCAGCAGCCGGACTGTTAGCACAGATACGCAGTATTTT.

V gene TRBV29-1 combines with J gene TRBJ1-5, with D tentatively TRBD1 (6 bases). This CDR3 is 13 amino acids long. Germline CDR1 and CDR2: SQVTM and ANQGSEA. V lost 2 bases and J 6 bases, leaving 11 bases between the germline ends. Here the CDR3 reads CSVEQGIGQPQHF. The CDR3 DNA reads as TGCAGCGTTGAACAGGGGATAGGTCAGCCCCAGCATTTT.

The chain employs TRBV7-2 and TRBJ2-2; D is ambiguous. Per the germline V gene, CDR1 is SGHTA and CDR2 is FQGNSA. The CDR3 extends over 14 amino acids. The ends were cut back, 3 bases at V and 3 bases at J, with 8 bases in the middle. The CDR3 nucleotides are TGTGCCAGCAGCTTGATCCGAGACACCGGGGAGCTGTTTTTT. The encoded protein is CASSLIRDTGELFF. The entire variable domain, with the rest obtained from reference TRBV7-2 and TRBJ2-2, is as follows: GAGVSQSPSNKVTEKGKDVELRCDPISGHTALYWYRQSLGQGLEFLIYFQGNSAPDKSGLPSDRFSAERTGGSVSTLTIQRTQQEDSAVYLCASSLIRDTGELFFGEGSRLTVL.

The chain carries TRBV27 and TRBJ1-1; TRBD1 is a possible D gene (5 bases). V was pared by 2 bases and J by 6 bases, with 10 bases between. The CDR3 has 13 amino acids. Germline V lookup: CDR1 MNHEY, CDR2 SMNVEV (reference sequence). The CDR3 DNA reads TGTGCCAGCAGTTTAACAGGCGGCGCTGAAGCTTTCTTT. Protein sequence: CASSLTGGAEAFF.

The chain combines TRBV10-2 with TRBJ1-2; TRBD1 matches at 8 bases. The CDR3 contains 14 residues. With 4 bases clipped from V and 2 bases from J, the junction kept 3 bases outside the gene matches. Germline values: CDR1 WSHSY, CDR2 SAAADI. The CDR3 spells CASSGRDRNYGYTF. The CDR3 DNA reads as TGCGCCAGCAGTGGCCGGGACAGGAACTATGGCTACACCTTC.

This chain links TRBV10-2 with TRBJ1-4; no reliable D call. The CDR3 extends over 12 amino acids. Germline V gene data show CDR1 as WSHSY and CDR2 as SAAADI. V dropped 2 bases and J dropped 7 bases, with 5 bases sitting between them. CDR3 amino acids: CASSETGEKLFF. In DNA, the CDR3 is TGCGCCAGCAGTGAGACGGGTGAAAAACTGTTTTTT.

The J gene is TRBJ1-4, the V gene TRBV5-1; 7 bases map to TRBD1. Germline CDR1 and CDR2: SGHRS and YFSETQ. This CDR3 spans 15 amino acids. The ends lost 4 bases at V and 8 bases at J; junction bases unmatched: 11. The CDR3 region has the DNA TGCGCCAGCAGCCCGACAGGGAGGAAGGAAGAAAAACTGTTTTTT. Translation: CASSPTGRKEEKLFF.